This is a list of T cell receptor beta chains from one sample in a study of shared clonotypes between healthy human individuals. Profiling relied on immunoSEQ multiplex PCR, and the TCRdb table lists in-frame clones only, not all of them. The sample shows about 1.1 million clones, around three quarters of them seen only once. Sequenced: memory CD4+ T cells from PBMCs. These receptors were taken from a man aged 18 to 29 in good health. Some clones in this sample may be carry-over from other donors' samples. Each CDR3 is given with its conserved first and last residue. The D gene is left open where the match is weak. A clone size is listed for some rows: how often the clone was seen (once, few, many), or a class if it is expanded.

J,V,D,size,DNA,CDR3
TRBJ2-7,TRBV9,TRBD2,.,TGTGCCAGCAGCGCGCTAGCGGGAGGCAGCTCCTACGAGCAGTACTTC,CASSALAGGSSYEQYF
TRBJ2-7,TRBV30,.,.,TGTGCCTGGAGCGGAGTGCTGGACGAGCAGTACTTC,CAWSGVLDEQYF
TRBJ1-1,TRBV19,.,.,TGTGCCAGTAAATACGACCGCGCCACTGAAGCTTTCTTT,CASKYDRATEAFF
TRBJ2-7,TRBV7-6,.,.,TGTGCCAGCAGACGTGGGGCGTTTGACGAGCAGTACTTC,CASRRGAFDEQYF
TRBJ2-3,TRBV2,.,.,TGTGCCAGCGGACGCGGGACCCCCTACACAGATACGCAGTATTTT,CASGRGTPYTDTQYF
TRBJ2-7,TRBV6-1,TRBD2,.,TGTGCCAGCAGTGATGGCGGGAGCGGTTACGAGCAGTACTTC,CASSDGGSGYEQYF
TRBJ1-3,TRBV5-4,TRBD1,.,TGTGCCAGCATGCCGACAGGGGGAAACACCATATATTTT,CASMPTGGNTIYF
TRBJ2-6,TRBV9,.,.,TGTGCCAGCAGCGTAGGTTGGGACAAAGGGCCACCTGGGGCCAACGTCCTGACTTTC,CASSVGWDKGPPGANVLTF
TRBJ2-1,TRBV6-1,.,once,TGTGCCAGCAGCGGGACACTCTCCTACAATGAGCAGTTCTTC,CASSGTLSYNEQFF
TRBJ2-7,TRBV19,.,.,TGTGCCACCGCAACCGGGACGTCCCTCCCCTACGAGCAGTACTTC,CATATGTSLPYEQYF
TRBJ1-2,TRBV6-5,.,.,TGTGCCAGCAGTTACTCGATGGGGGGCTACACCTTC,CASSYSMGGYTF
TRBJ2-7,TRBV28,.,.,TGTGCCAGCAGTTTAACAGCCTACGAGCAGTACTTC,CASSLTAYEQYF
TRBJ2-3,TRBV15,.,.,TGTGCCACCAGCAGATTCGGTATCACAGATACGCAGTATTTT,CATSRFGITDTQYF
TRBJ2-5,TRBV28,.,.,TGTGCCAGCAGTGCCCGACACAAAGAGACCCAGTACTTC,CASSARHKETQYF
TRBJ1-2,TRBV4-2,.,.,TGTGCCAGCAGCCAAGTTGGGGGGGCCTATGGCTACACCTTC,CASSQVGGAYGYTF
TRBJ2-5,TRBV6-5,TRBD2,.,TGTGCCAGCAGCTCCGGGACTAGGGAGACCCAGTACTTC,CASSSGTRETQYF
TRBJ2-7,TRBV5-1,.,.,TGCGCCAGCAGCTTGGCCGGACGGAGCTCCTACGAGCAGTACTTC,CASSLAGRSSYEQYF
TRBJ2-2,TRBV5-1,TRBD1,few,TGCGCCAGCAGCTTGATGACAGGGGGCAACACCGGGGAGCTGTTTTTT,CASSLMTGGNTGELFF
TRBJ2-5,TRBV5-4,TRBD2,.,TGTGCCAGCAGCTCCGGGACTAGCGGCCAAGAGACCCAGTACTTC,CASSSGTSGQETQYF
TRBJ2-4,TRBV28,.,.,TGTGCCAGCAGACAGGTGGCCATTCAGTACTTC,CASRQVAIQYF
TRBJ2-3,TRBV7-3,.,.,TGTGCCAGCAGCTCGGGGAGCTGGGAATCAGATACGCAGTATTTT,CASSSGSWESDTQYF
TRBJ1-4,TRBV28,.,.,TGTGCCAGCAGTTTACTTGGACGCGAAAAACTGTTTTTT,CASSLLGREKLFF
TRBJ2-1,TRBV29-1,.,once,TGCAGCGTTGCCCTTTTGCGGAACTACAATGAGCAGTTCTTC,CSVALLRNYNEQFF
TRBJ2-3,TRBV7-2,.,.,TGTGCCAGCAGCTCCCAAATACAGAGCTACACAGATACGCAGTATTTT,CASSSQIQSYTDTQYF
TRBJ2-5,TRBV11-2,.,.,TGTGCCAGCAGCTTAGAAAAAGAGACCCAGTACTTC,CASSLEKETQYF
TRBJ1-4,TRBV5-6,TRBD1,.,TGTGCCAGCAGCGTCCCAGGGGGGGCTGATGAAAAACTGTTTTTT,CASSVPGGADEKLFF
TRBJ1-1,TRBV2,.,few,TGTGCCAGCAGTGACTGGGGTGAAGCTTTCTTT,CASSDWGEAFF
TRBJ1-1,TRBV19,.,.,TGTGCCAGTAGTATTAATCCGGGACAGAACACTGAAGCTTTCTTT,CASSINPGQNTEAFF
TRBJ2-5,TRBV15,.,.,TGTGCCACCAGCAGAGGTAGGGGAGAGACCCAGTACTTC,CATSRGRGETQYF
TRBJ2-5,TRBV7-9,TRBD1,few,TGTGCCAGCAGCTTATCACAGGGGAAGACCCAGTACTTC,CASSLSQGKTQYF
TRBJ1-6,TRBV11-1,TRBD1,.,TGTGCCAGCAGCCCCCTCGATTGGGACAGCGACTCACCCCTCCACTTT,CASSPLDWDSDSPLHF
TRBJ2-7,TRBV5-1,.,.,TGCGCCAGCAGTTTCCAAGGAGCGCAGGACGAGCAGTACTTC,CASSFQGAQDEQYF
TRBJ1-1,TRBV5-4,TRBD1,.,TGTGCCAGCAGCTTCGGGACAGGGGGCACTGGAGCTTTCTTT,CASSFGTGGTGAFF
TRBJ1-3,TRBV28,.,.,TGTGCCAGCAGTTTACGGACAGTCTCTGGAAACACCATATATTTT,CASSLRTVSGNTIYF
TRBJ1-1,TRBV7-2,.,.,TGTGCCAGCAGCCGGGTAGGGGGCACTGAAGCTTTCTTT,CASSRVGGTEAFF
TRBJ1-4,TRBV15,.,.,TGTGCCACCAGCAGAGGAGCGGAAGTTACCCTAAAACTGTTTTTT,CATSRGAEVTLKLFF